The 3 T cell receptor beta chains listed next were all sequenced from one sample in a study of identical twins. Each CDR3 protein gets one entry after TCRdb re-called the 5' RACE reads with MiXCR. The table has 1.5 million to 2 million distinct CDR3 sequences, less than 40% seen once. Specimen: cord blood. The receptor source for this set is a newborn girl in good health.

This clonotype came up a few times. V is TRBV19 and J is TRBJ1-6; the match to TRBD1 covers 11 bases. From germline, CDR1 is LNHDA and CDR2 SQIVND (reference sequence). V lost 3 bases, J lost 7 bases, and 2 bases stayed unmatched. This CDR3 is 15 amino acids long. CDR3 region: CASSIRDRGNSPLHF. The CDR3 region has the DNA TGTGCCAGTAGTATCCGGGACAGGGGGAATTCACCCCTCCACTTT.

In this sample, this clonotype turned up a few times. The V call is TRBV29-1, the J call TRBJ1-4; D ambiguous. CDR1 SQVTM and CDR2 ANQGSEA come from the germline V gene. The V gene lost 4 bases and the J gene lost 8 bases, with 8 bases spanning the gap. The CDR3 has 11 amino acids. The DNA of the CDR3 is TGCAGCGTTGTTCGGGAAGAAAAACTGTTTTTT. It specifies CSVVREEKLFF.

The rearrangement joins TRBV10-3 to TRBJ2-3, with D maybe TRBD2 (5 bases). V lost 8 bases to trimming and J lost 4 bases, with 13 bases between them. Germline V gives CDR1 ENHRY, CDR2 SYGVKD. The CDR3 length is 13 residues. The CDR3 region is CAIEGRESDTQYF. The CDR3 region has the DNA TGTGCCATCGAGGGTCGAGAGTCAGATACGCAGTATTTT.